Listed below are T cell receptor beta chains from one sample, sequenced in a study of early T cells in non-severe SARS-CoV-2 infection. TCRdb ran MiXCR on the 5' RACE reads and lists one entry per CDR3 protein. The sample has around 70,000 distinct CDR3 sequences, 10% to 15% seen once. Material for sequencing was whole blood. The origin of the receptors is an adult who was a healthcare worker with PCR-confirmed SARS-CoV-2 infection or an uninfected control (not recorded which). The CDR3 runs from the conserved cysteine through the conserved F or W. The D gene is left open where the match is weak. Part of the rows lack a size; the others show once, few, many or a class for expanded clones.

>-|TRBV6-6|TRBJ2-7|many
TGTGCCAGCAGTTACTCCCGGGTCTACTACGAGCAGTACTTC
CASSYSRVYYEQYF
>-|TRBV27|TRBJ1-4|many
TGTGCCAGCAGTGTCAGGGTCTCTGAAAAACTGTTTTTT
CASSVRVSEKLFF
>TRBD2|TRBV27|TRBJ2-2|many
TGTGCCAGCGCCCGACTAGCGGACGACACCGGGGAGCTGTTTTTT
CASARLADDTGELFF
>TRBD2|TRBV5-1|TRBJ2-1|few
TGCGCCAGCAGCCTTCCGACTAGCGGGAGGGCGAATGAGCAGTTCTTC
CASSLPTSGRANEQFF
>TRBD2|TRBV5-6|TRBJ2-7|few
TGTGCCAGCAGCTTGGGGCGGGAGGGCCCTCCTAGAAACGAGCAGTACTTC
CASSLGREGPPRNEQYF
>-|TRBV18|TRBJ2-7|-
TGTGCCAGCTCCACCGGGGGCATTCCCTACGAGCAGTACTTC
CASSTGGIPYEQYF
>-|TRBV19|TRBJ1-2|many
TGTGCCAGTAGTAGGGACACATCTAACTATGGCTACACCTTC
CASSRDTSNYGYTF
>-|TRBV19|TRBJ2-7|-
TGTGCCAGTAGTAACAGCTACGAGCAGTACTTC
CASSNSYEQYF
>-|TRBV28|TRBJ1-2|few
TGTGCCAGCAGTTTAGGTGGCAGCCACTATGGCTACACCTTC
CASSLGGSHYGYTF
>-|TRBV28|TRBJ1-2|many
TGTGCCAGCAGTTTATCGGTGAATGGCTACACCTTC
CASSLSVNGYTF
>-|TRBV29-1|TRBJ2-1|many
TGCAGCGTTGAAGAGGGGCGGAGGGACAATGAGCAGTTCTTC
CSVEEGRRDNEQFF
>-|TRBV28|TRBJ2-5|many
TGTGCCAGCGGAACTATTACCCAGTACTTC
CASGTITQYF